The present entry profiles one TCR beta chain with its context. This clone was counted a few times. Its antigen has not been determined. No base quality information exists; no much larger clone differs at one position. Library method: the immunoSEQ multiplex PCR assay. The multiplex PCR relied on a mix of 60 forward primers for TCR Vbeta segments and 13 reverse primers for TCR Jbeta segments. Amplification of the CDR3 region of rearranged TCR beta genes was performed with a multiplex PCR assay on genomic DNA. The Illumina HiSeq System was used to sequence the amplified TCR beta libraries as 87-base-pair reads. In the source study's methods: Across the roughly 600 repertoires, a later analysis counted tens of millions of unique TCR beta chains, roughly 11 million of which were shared by at least two donors. Raw reads were error-corrected and collapsed into unique sequences with a nearest-neighbor algorithm that merged closely related sequences to remove PCR and sequencing errors. To assign V, D and J gene segments, CDR3 sequences were aligned to IMGT reference sequences. For a sequence to be retained, at least a six-nucleotide match to both a V gene segment and a J gene segment was required. A rearrangement was called productive if the CDR3 had no stop codons and remained in frame with V and J, and every other rearrangement was called non-productive. CDR3 was defined by IMGT convention, running from the second conserved V-encoded cysteine to the conserved J-encoded phenylalanine. In an earlier analysis of around 640 of the donors, sequences lacking an unambiguous match to a single V gene segment were excluded. In an earlier analysis of about 590 of the donors, a V segment was called functional when productive rearrangements were above 56.7%, and segregating when the standard deviation between donors exceeded 5%. To diagnose cytomegalovirus status from the catalog of TCR beta chain sequences, a statistical classification framework was built. A later analysis assigned V and J genes by comparing TCR nucleotide sequences with IMGT/GENE-DB human TR gene sequences. The TCRdist pipeline was used in a later analysis to assign CDR3 sequences and most-parsimonious VDJ recombination scenarios. In a later analysis, every TCR beta chain was defined by the combination of its CDR3 amino acid sequence and its V-gene family, and reads without a unique V-gene family were dropped. To address suspected cross-contamination and a sequencing artifact, a later analysis removed 550 to 750 highly shared, low-generation-probability nucleotide sequences. A later analysis calculated a clonal expansion index for each public chain from normalized within-repertoire ranks of inferred template counts. Generation probabilities in a later analysis came from a VDJ recombination model fitted to out-of-frame rearrangements, and those results were checked against IGoR. In a later analysis, hypergeometric tests were used to score TCR-TCR, TCR-HLA and TCR-CMV co-occurrence, with a repertoire-size bias correction applied to TCR pairs. To estimate false discovery rates, a later analysis permuted the HLA or CMV assignments 20 times. In a later analysis, co-occurring TCRs were grouped with DBSCAN, and TCRdist sequence similarity was added when clustering was performed within HLA-allele-positive subsets. Repertoires with fewer than 30,000 or more than 120,000 public chains were left out of co-occurrence clustering, as were about five repertoires with anomalous nucleotide sharing. Held by TCRdb, this immuneACCESS table contains in-frame sequences only and omits some clones. Under half of the omission traces to an unresolved V gene where checked; the cause of the rest is unknown. The DNA gave D and trimming, while V, J and clone size come from that table. In all, the sample holds roughly 180,000 clones, and just under 80% of those were seen once. Clones ranked in the top ten supply about 5.6% of the sample.

This entry belongs to a study of cytomegalovirus exposure and HLA in healthy donors (dated by TCRdb to about 2017). Some background on the complete study: According to an earlier analysis of around 600 of the donors, some 180 million T cells yielded 95 million to 140 million unique TCR beta sequences and roughly 280 Gb of sequence data. Roughly 300 gigabases of sequencing data and 70 million to 95 million unique TCR sequences made up an early release that covered over 550 HLA-typed donors. Among the roughly 380 genotyped donors, around 79% belonged to the genetic ancestry cluster associated with self-reported Caucasian donors. The aim of the study was to test whether cataloging public T cell receptors could identify signatures of past pathogen exposure. The study used immunosequencing to profile the T cell repertoires of more than 650 subjects and linked those repertoires to cytomegalovirus serostatus. In addition to the first cohort of several hundred subjects, a separate validation cohort of 120 different subjects was used. To predict cytomegalovirus infection status, the study brought together high-throughput TCR immunosequencing, statistical association of individual TCRs with disease status, and machine learning. A later analysis re-analyzed previously published TCR beta repertoires from roughly 600 donors and added high-resolution HLA genotyping to study TCR occurrence patterns. The later analysis used no new phenotypic data to find candidate immune exposures, relying instead on TCR beta sequences and their occurrence across donors. An earlier analysis of 587 of the donors used high-throughput TCR beta sequencing to judge whether each TCR beta V gene segment behaved as functional or pseudogenic. Donor age, sex, ethnicity and CMV serostatus were compiled together with the repertoire data. A later genetic analysis used genome-wide SNP genotypes for about three fifths of the roughly 700 donors, treating that subset as a discovery cohort. All discovery cohort repertoires had been generated using a single sequencing platform. Both class I and class II loci were covered by HLA typing, at four-digit resolution. Typing coverage varied by locus: roughly 620-640 donors for A, B, C, DRB1 and DQB1; approximately 500 for DQA1; around 570 for DPA1; 450 to 480 for DPB1. Because of strong linkage in the cohort, five DR-DQ haplotypes were treated as single units for association and clustering. Across under 500 genotyped donors of the cohort, an average of about 250,000 unique TCR beta nucleotide sequences per donor were sequenced, and approximately 17% of those sequences were non-productive. Overall results and qualifications from the work: In this cohort, only TCR beta chains were sequenced, and detectable features were limited by the absence of alpha or paired-chain data. Broadly in line with IMGT annotations, most TCR beta V segments showed up in productive rearrangements about 90% or about 30% of the time in an earlier analysis of 587 of the donors. A further reported finding was that TCR beta sequences accurately predicted the HLA-A and HLA-B alleles for most subjects in the first cohort. Some IMGT-functional V segments, including TRBV6-2 and TRBV6-3, could not be told apart with the 87-base-pair reads, so those segments were excluded. A later genetic analysis reported fewer N-insertions in productive TCRs among donors in an Asian-associated ancestry cluster than the roughly 670-donor mean. The only immune exposure information available for the cohort was CMV serostatus. HLA typing was unavailable for some donors at each locus, so association tests used only the typed subset. Most CMV-associated TCR beta chains appeared to be HLA-restricted in a later analysis, and the HLA associations seemed to be driven largely by CMV exposure. The authors suggested that the approach could potentially be extended to other disease states and immunological phenotypes. In vitro tests confirmed that a few of the cytomegalovirus-associated TCR beta chains recognize cytomegalovirus antigens. A later genetic analysis associated a missense DCLRE1C variant with V-gene and J-gene trimming of TCR beta chains, and an independent cohort replicated the association. Correlated functional status among segregating V segments might be attributable to linkage disequilibrium, but an unknown experimental factor could not be ruled out. The classifier was reported to diagnose cytomegalovirus status with high specificity and sensitivity in both the original and validation cohorts. According to a later analysis, TCR association rates differed among HLA loci, with DRB1 alleles showing the most associated TCRs and HLA-C alleles showing the fewest. In a later analysis, HLA-associated TCR beta chains showed more clonal expansion and lower generation probabilities than non-associated chains that were equally common. About 17 rarely observed V segments, including chromosome 9 orphons, were excluded from the earlier analysis of just under 600 of the donors because counts were too low. Roughly uniform sequencing depth across donors was assumed in presence/absence analyses, although this assumption may not hold. Several of the top co-occurrence clusters appeared to be linked to parvovirus B19, influenza, CMV and Epstein-Barr virus, according to a later analysis. Strong co-occurrence of HLA alleles, especially DR and DQ, made assigning TCR associations to individual alleles difficult. Specific HLA alleles were associated with 16,951 TCR beta sequences at a false discovery rate of 0.05 in a later analysis. A total of 150 to 200 TCR beta chains were listed by the study as associated with cytomegalovirus. The sequencing pipeline was judged likely to have produced a cluster of highly shared sequence variants as a technical artifact. While some public TCRs were present in many individuals, most TCR sequences turned up only very rarely across donors.

Looking up the germline V gene yields CDR1 LGHNA and CDR2 YSLEER. The CDR3 has 13 amino acids, counting the end cysteine and phenylalanine. The only DNA kept is the CDR3, 39 bases in frame from the first base. Relative to germline, V is 2 bases shorter and J is 10 bases shorter, with 14 bases between their ends. The cohort was made up of 500 to 800 healthy bone marrow donors. At the time of sampling, all cohort members were nominally healthy, though unrecorded immune exposures were likely present. The donor tested CMV seropositive and was one of the 289 seropositive cohort members. A peripheral blood sample was collected from each donor, and TCR beta sequencing was performed on peripheral blood mononuclear cells. The Qiagen DNeasy Blood Extraction Kit was used to extract genomic DNA from the blood cell samples.

The source material was PBMCs. The chain couples TRBV4-3 to TRBJ1-1; the D gene lacks a confident call. This receptor was taken from a woman in her thirties in good health and CMV-seropositive. This receptor carries the CDR3 CASSQTGEGVAFF. The nucleotide sequence reads as follows: TGCGCCAGCAGCCAAACGGGTGAGGGCGTAGCTTTCTTT.